This TCR beta chain was identified in a study of blood T cell repertoires in COVID-19. The table came from immunoSEQ multiplex PCR; TCRdb's copy has only in-frame clones and leaves some out. The top ten clones hold 11% of a sample with some 140,000 clones, around four fifths of them seen once. Deletions cut 0 bases from V and 7 bases from J, with 11 bases between. The CDR3 loop spans 15 amino acids. The germline CDR1 and CDR2 sequences are SGDLS and YYNGEE. The material sequenced was peripheral blood. This chain uses TRBV9 with TRBJ1-6; the D is unclear. The source is a man in his 60s who had recovered from COVID-19. CDR3 in DNA: TGTGCCAGCAGCGTAGAATTGGGCCTCAATTCACCCCTCCACTTT. Its protein product is CASSVELGLNSPLHF.